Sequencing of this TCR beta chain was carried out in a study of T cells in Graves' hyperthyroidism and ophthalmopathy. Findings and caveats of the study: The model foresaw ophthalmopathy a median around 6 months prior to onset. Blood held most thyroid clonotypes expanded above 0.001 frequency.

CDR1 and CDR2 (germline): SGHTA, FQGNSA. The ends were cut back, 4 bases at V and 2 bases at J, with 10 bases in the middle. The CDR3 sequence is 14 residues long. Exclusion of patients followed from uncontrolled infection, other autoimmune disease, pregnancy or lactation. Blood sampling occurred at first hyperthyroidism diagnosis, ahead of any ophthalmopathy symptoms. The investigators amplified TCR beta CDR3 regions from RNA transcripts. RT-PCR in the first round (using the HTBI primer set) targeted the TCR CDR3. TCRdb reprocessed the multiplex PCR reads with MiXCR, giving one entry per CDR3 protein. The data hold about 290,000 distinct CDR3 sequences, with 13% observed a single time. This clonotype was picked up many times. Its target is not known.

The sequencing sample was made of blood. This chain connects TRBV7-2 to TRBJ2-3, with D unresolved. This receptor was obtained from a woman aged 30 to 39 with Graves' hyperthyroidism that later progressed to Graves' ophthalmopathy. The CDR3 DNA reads TGTGCCAGCAGCTCCGCAATTTTCACAGATACGCAGTATTTT. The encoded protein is CASSSAIFTDTQYF.